One sample yielded the 16 T cell receptor beta chains listed below, sequenced in a study of T cell responses to AZD1222 COVID-19 vaccine. The table came from immunoSEQ multiplex PCR; TCRdb's copy has only in-frame clones and leaves some out. Counted here are 110,000 to 150,000 clones, around nine tenths occurring once; the ten biggest clones make up roughly 4%. The input for sequencing was peripheral blood, taken on day 0 of AZD1222 vaccination. Receptor source: an adult in good health.

This clone was seen just once. V gene TRBV7-9 combines with J gene TRBJ1-5, with D tentatively TRBD1 (5 bases). Germline V gives CDR1 SEHNR, CDR2 FQNEAQ (reference sequence). This CDR3 has 15 amino acids. The germline V and J ends were trimmed by 5 bases and 0 bases, with 11 bases remaining between them. CDR3: CASSPLDSSNQPQHF. As DNA, the CDR3 is TGTGCCAGCAGCCCCCTCGACAGTAGCAATCAGCCCCAGCATTTT.

The chain combines TRBV28 with TRBJ2-1; tentatively, D is TRBD1 (5 bases). Trimming pared 6 bases from V and 0 bases from J, leaving 15 bases between. CDR1 and CDR2 from the germline V gene are MDHEN and SYDVKM. CDR3 length equals 16 residues. The CDR3 nucleotides are TGTGCCAGCAGCTCCTTCCAGGGTAGCTCCTACAATGAGCAGTTCTTC. Residues: CASSSFQGSSYNEQFF.

The gene calls are TRBV28 and TRBJ1-5; possible D gene TRBD1, 6 bases. V lost 10 bases and J 5 bases, leaving 15 bases between the germline ends. Per the germline V gene, CDR1 is MDHEN and CDR2 is SYDVKM. CDR3 size: 13 residues. The CDR3 reads CATGGAGYQPQHF. The CDR3 bases are TGTGCCACCGGGGGCGCAGGTTATCAGCCCCAGCATTTT.

The V and J genes are TRBV4-3 and TRBJ2-7; 9 bases are shared with TRBD1. Per germline, CDR1 LGHNA and CDR2 YSLEER. The V gene end was trimmed by 6 bases and the J gene end by 2 bases; junction bases not matched to a gene: 5. This CDR3 is 14 amino acids long. The CDR3 sequence: CASSPNRGPYEQYF. The CDR3 DNA follows: TGCGCCAGCAGTCCAAACAGGGGGCCCTACGAGCAGTACTTC.

The V and J genes are TRBV27 and TRBJ1-6, with D unclear. This CDR3 is built from 14 residues. V dropped 2 bases and J dropped 1 base, with 3 bases sitting between them. Looked up from germline, CDR1 is MNHEY and CDR2 is SMNVEV (reference sequence). For the CDR3, the DNA is TGTGCCAGCAGTTTAGGGTCCTATAATTCACCCCTCCACTTT. This gives the protein CASSLGSYNSPLHF.

The rearrangement uses TRBV7-6 and TRBJ2-1; weak D call: TRBD2 (5 bases). V lost 3 bases, J lost 0 bases, and 9 bases lay in between. This CDR3 has 15 amino acids. From germline, CDR1 is SGHVS and CDR2 FNYEAQ. The CDR3: CASSFSGSSYNEQFF. The CDR3 DNA is TGTGCCAGCAGCTTCTCGGGGAGCTCCTACAATGAGCAGTTCTTC.

This chain uses TRBV19 with TRBJ2-7; D might be TRBD1 (6 bases). V was trimmed by 6 bases and J by 7 bases, leaving 16 bases between them. The CDR3 consists of 13 residues. CDR1 is LNHDA and CDR2 is SQIVND in the germline V gene (reference sequence). Here the CDR3 DNA reads TGTGCCAGTAGGACCCAGACAGGCGGGGAGCAGTACTTC. This sequence encodes CASRTQTGGEQYF.

The chain recombines TRBV7-2 with TRBJ1-1; D unclear. Germline lookup yields CDR1 SGHTA and CDR2 FQGNSA. V gave up 8 bases and J gave up 2 bases, with 6 bases separating them. The CDR3 length is 11 residues. This CDR3 is CASCRNTEAFF. In nucleotides, the CDR3 is TGTGCCAGCTGTCGAAACACTGAAGCTTTCTTT.

The chain employs TRBV11-2 and TRBJ2-1, with 7 bases aligning to TRBD2. CDR1 SGHAT and CDR2 FQNNGV come from the germline V gene. The J segment lost 5 bases and the V segment lost 7 bases, leaving 11 bases of the junction unmatched. CDR3 length: 15 amino acids. CDR3 DNA: TGTGCCAGCACCGTGCTGGGGGGGAGTAACAATGAGCAGTTCTTC. Translation: CASTVLGGSNNEQFF. Drawing the rest from reference TRBV11-2 and TRBJ2-1, the complete variable domain is EAGVAQSPRYKIIEKRQSVAFWCNPISGHATLYWYQQILGQGPKLLIQFQNNGVVDDSQLPKDRFSAERLKGVDSTLKIQPAKLEDSAVYLCASTVLGGSNNEQFFGPGTRLTVL.

The CDR3 DNA reads TGTGCCAGCAGTAGGGCGATTCCCTACGAGCAGTACTTC. Translation gives CASSRAIPYEQYF. The V call is TRBV27, the J call TRBJ2-7; no clear D. The CDR3 totals 13 residues. V was shortened by 5 bases and J by 2 bases, with 10 bases between the two germline ends. Germline V gene lookup returns CDR1 MNHEY and CDR2 SMNVEV (reference sequence).

CDR3 sequence reads: CASSYNGNYNSPLHF. The CDR3 DNA follows: TGTGCCAGCAGTTACAACGGGAACTATAATTCACCCCTCCACTTT. This chain uses TRBV6-5 with TRBJ1-6; D gene ambiguous. Trimming pared 2 bases from V and 3 bases from J, leaving 8 bases between. Per germline, CDR1 MNHEY and CDR2 SVGAGI. This CDR3 region has 15 residues.

J is TRBJ2-3 and V is TRBV27, with D maybe TRBD1 (5 bases). Trimming cost V 1 base and J 1 base, with 9 bases left between them. The germline V gene has CDR1 MNHEY and CDR2 SMNVEV (reference sequence). This CDR3 contains 15 residues. CDR3 sequence: CASSLFQGGTDTQYF. DNA for the CDR3: TGTGCCAGCAGTTTATTTCAAGGGGGCACAGATACGCAGTATTTT.

V gene TRBV12-3 or TRBV12-4 combines with J gene TRBJ2-5; D is ambiguous. Trimming took off 3 bases at V and 5 bases at J, with 4 bases between the two ends. The CDR3 consists of 11 residues. CDR3 sequence reads: CASSFRETQYF. Written as DNA, the CDR3 is TGTGCCAGCAGTTTTAGGGAGACCCAGTACTTC.

This chain joins TRBV5-1 and TRBJ2-1, with D possibly being TRBD2 (6 bases). CDR3 length: 18 residues. Deletions cut 0 bases from V and 0 bases from J, with 16 bases between. Germline V gene data show CDR1 as SGHRS and CDR2 as YFSETQ. CDR3 nucleotides: TGCGCCAGCAGCTTGGATACCGCGGGACGCCGCTCCTACAATGAGCAGTTCTTC. It codes for CASSLDTAGRRSYNEQFF.

This chain links TRBV11-2 with TRBJ2-7, with 7 bases aligning to TRBD2. The V segment lost 5 bases and the J segment 2 bases; nucleotides outside the gene matches: 3. Germline CDR1 and CDR2: SGHAT and FQNNGV. This CDR3 is built from 13 residues. The CDR3 is CASSTGLTYEQYF. CDR3 DNA sequence: TGTGCCAGCAGCACGGGACTAACCTACGAGCAGTACTTC.

The chain combines TRBV27 with TRBJ1-1, with a possible D match to TRBD1 (5 bases). Germline CDR1 and CDR2: MNHEY and SMNVEV (reference sequence). The CDR3 runs to 14 residues. V was trimmed by 3 bases and J by 5 bases, leaving 13 bases between them. CDR3 loop: CASSLAGTVTEAFF. The DNA of the CDR3 is TGTGCCAGCAGTTTGGCAGGGACGGTAACTGAAGCTTTCTTT.